This TCR beta chain was profiled in a study of shared clonotypes between healthy human individuals. Across the whole study: CD8 memory received one plate per donor, CD8 naive two, CD4 memory three and CD4 naive three.

The table lists this clone with many counts. Its cognate antigen is unknown. The CDR3 loop spans 16 amino acids. V was clipped by 0 bases and J by 1 base; unmatched bases: 2. Germline values: CDR1 MNHEY, CDR2 SMNVEV (reference sequence). Methods used by the authors: ImmunoSEQ yielded junction-only sequences lacking quality scores, so filtering differed. Profiled with immunoSEQ multiplex PCR; TCRdb holds only in-frame clones, not every one. For V, J and clone size, that table is used; D and trimming come from the DNA. The table has 850,000 to 1,100,000 clones, 60% to 85% seen once; the top ten hold about 0.94%. Study-level findings and limits: A handful of donors had around 5% of their naive CD4 clonotypes in common.

The V call is TRBV27, the J call TRBJ1-1; 10 bases are shared with TRBD1. This TCR was sampled from a man aged 18 to 30 in good health. Some clones in this sample may be carry-over from other donors' samples. Sequencing used memory CD4+ T cells from PBMCs. Subset in this sample: CD45RA-negative fraction. CDR3 protein: CASSLSGTGANTEAFF. CDR3 nucleotide sequence: TGTGCCAGCAGTTTATCCGGGACAGGGGCGAACACTGAAGCTTTCTTT.